Below, one T cell receptor (beta chain) is given with its context. Antigen unknown. Scientists made TCR beta libraries using quantitative 5'-RACE with molecular barcodes. TCRdb reprocessed the 5' RACE reads via MiXCR and lists one record per CDR3 protein. This sample carries hundreds of thousands of distinct CDR3 sequences, about 12% of them seen once, and the ten largest clones take under 7.5%. The junction had 5 bases not matched to a gene; V was cut back by 0 bases and J by 7 bases. Germline CDR1 is LGHNA and CDR2 is YNFKEQ. The CDR3 length is 16 residues. The data were taken from a study of CD8 T cells in ankylosing spondylitis. Study-level results: Past research had described some motif variants in reactive arthritis synovial fluid and blood. Disease-linked clones proved CD8+ and comparatively uncommon in peripheral blood. A TCR beta motif of 7 or 8 highly homologous variants appeared characteristic of ankylosing spondylitis blood. The clones that were linked to disease were reported to be significantly enriched in matched synovial fluid samples from ankylosing spondylitis patients.

The chain joins TRBV4-2 to TRBJ2-1; TRBD2 matches 11 bases. The TCR sequence derives from a male donor with ankylosing spondylitis. The sequenced sample consisted of blood, either unsorted or a sorted T cell fraction (not recorded which). CDR3 protein: CASSQEGVAGGNEQFF. The DNA for the CDR3 is TGTGCCAGCAGCCAAGAGGGGGTAGCGGGAGGGAATGAGCAGTTCTTC.